The sequence of this T cell receptor (beta chain) was determined in a study of blood T cell repertoires in COVID-19 (dated by TCRdb to 2018 to 2021). As for the study more broadly: Collaborator samples came from the United States, Italy and Spain and covered acute and convalescent phases of COVID-19. The prospective study material was composed of cDNA or gDNA derived from T cells, B-cell-depleted T cells, or PBMCs. Samples came from the ongoing ImmuneRACE study (first 160 participants) plus 1,254 subjects from 6 global collaborators. Nearly every sample came with metadata listing a de-identified subject ID, COVID-19 status, age in years and sex. HLA class I and class II types, where available, came from metadata supplied by the sample provider rather than from assay-based typing. The repertoires were made available in a free public database intended to serve as a resource for research on the immune response to SARS-CoV-2. Deeply sampled blood TCRbeta repertoires from subjects exposed to, actively infected with, or recovered from COVID-19 were included in the dataset.

Concerning this clone: The clone's antigen remains unknown. Per-base qualities were not stored, and no clone one base away is much larger.

Whole blood was collected in K2EDTA tubes by collaborating institutions according to the institutions' own protocols. Collaborator samples were shipped for TCRbeta analysis as frozen whole blood, isolated PBMCs, or DNA extracted from either sample type. TCRbeta CDR3 regions were amplified from genomic DNA by means of the immunoSEQ Assay, a bias-controlled multiplex PCR. Per the source publication's procedure: Nucleated cell counts per sample were estimated from amplification of reference gene primers within the assay. To quantify the absolute abundance of each unique TCRbeta CDR3 rearrangement, sequence reads were collapsed and filtered. For each sample, productive Simpson clonality was calculated as the square root of Simpson's diversity index over productive rearrangements. TCRdb retrieved this table from immuneACCESS and kept in-frame rearrangements only. Not all clones are present; in checked studies, unresolved V genes account for under half, and no reason is known for the remainder. V, J and clone size derive from that table, while D and trimming were established from the DNA sequence. A total of 110,000 to 150,000 clones appear in this sample, 75% to 85% of them only once. 4.2% of the sample is in the top ten clones.

Broader findings and caveats from the paper: How much clinical and demographic metadata was included differed by source and by participant, and the metadata was provided uncurated.

In the germline V gene (reference sequence), CDR1 corresponds to SEHNR and CDR2 to FQNEAQ. From cysteine to phenylalanine, the CDR3 is 18 amino acids long. The DNA shown is the 54-base CDR3, in frame from base 1. After removal of 3 bases from V and 4 bases from J, the junction retains 9 bases not matched to a gene. The receptor chain draws on TRBV7-9 and TRBJ2-3, with 14 bases in between that match TRBD2. The source is a man in his 60s with acute or convalescent COVID-19. Source material: peripheral blood. This receptor carries the CDR3 CASSLERLAGGPPDTQYF. The base sequence is TGTGCCAGCAGCTTGGAGAGACTAGCGGGAGGGCCCCCAGATACGCAGTATTTT.